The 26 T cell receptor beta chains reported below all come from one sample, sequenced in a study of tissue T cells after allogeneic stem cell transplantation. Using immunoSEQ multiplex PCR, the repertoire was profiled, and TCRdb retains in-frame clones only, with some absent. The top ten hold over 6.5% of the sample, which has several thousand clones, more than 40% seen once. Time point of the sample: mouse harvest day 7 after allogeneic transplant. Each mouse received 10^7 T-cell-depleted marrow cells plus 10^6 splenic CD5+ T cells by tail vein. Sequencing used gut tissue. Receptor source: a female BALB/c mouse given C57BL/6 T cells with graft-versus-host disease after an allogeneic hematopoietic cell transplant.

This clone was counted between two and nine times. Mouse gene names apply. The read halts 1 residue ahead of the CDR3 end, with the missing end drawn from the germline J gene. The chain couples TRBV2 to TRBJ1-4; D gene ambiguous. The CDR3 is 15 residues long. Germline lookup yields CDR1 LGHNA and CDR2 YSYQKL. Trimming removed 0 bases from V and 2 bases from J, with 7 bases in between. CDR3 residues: CASSQDWVSNERLFF. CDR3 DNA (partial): TGTGCCAGCAGCCAAGATTGGGTATCCAACGAAAGATTATTT.

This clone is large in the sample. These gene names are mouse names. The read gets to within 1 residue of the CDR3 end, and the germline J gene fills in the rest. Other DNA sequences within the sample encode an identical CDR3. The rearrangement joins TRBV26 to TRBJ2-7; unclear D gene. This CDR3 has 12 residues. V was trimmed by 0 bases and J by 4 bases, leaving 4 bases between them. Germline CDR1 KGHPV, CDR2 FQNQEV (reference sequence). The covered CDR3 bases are TGTGCCAGCAGTCTGTCACAGTATGAACAGTAC. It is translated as CASSLSQYEQY. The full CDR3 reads CASSLSQYEQYF.

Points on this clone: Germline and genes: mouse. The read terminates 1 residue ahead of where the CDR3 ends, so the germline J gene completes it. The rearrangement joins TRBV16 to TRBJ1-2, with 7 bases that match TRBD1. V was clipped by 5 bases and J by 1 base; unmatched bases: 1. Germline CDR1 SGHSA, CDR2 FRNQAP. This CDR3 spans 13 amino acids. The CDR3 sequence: CASSHRGNSDYTF. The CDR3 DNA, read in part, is TGTGCAAGCAGCCACAGGGGAAACTCCGACTACACC.

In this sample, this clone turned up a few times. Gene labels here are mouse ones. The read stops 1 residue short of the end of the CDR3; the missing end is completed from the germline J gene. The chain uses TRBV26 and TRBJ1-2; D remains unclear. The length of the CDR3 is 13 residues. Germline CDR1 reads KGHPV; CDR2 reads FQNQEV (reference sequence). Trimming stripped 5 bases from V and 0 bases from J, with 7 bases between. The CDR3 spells CASSIHTNSDYTF. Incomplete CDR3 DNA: TGTGCCAGCAGTATACACACAAACTCCGACTACACC.

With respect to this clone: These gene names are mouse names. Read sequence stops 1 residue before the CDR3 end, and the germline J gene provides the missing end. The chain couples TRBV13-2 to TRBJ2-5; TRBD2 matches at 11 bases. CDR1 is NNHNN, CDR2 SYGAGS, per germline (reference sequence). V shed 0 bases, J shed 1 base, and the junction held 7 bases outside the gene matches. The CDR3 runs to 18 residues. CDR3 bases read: TGTGCCAGCGGTGATGCTACTGGGGGGGCGCGGGACCAAGACACCCAGTAC. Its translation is CASGDATGGARDQDTQY. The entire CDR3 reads CASGDATGGARDQDTQYF.

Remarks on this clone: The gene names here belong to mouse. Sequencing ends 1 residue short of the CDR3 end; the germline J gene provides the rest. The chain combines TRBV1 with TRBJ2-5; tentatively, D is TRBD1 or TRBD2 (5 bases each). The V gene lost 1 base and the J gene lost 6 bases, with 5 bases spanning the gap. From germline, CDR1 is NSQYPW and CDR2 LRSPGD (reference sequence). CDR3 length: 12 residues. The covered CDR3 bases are TGCACCTGCAGTGCAGGGGGGGACACCCAGTAC. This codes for CTCSAGGDTQY. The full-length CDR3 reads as CTCSAGGDTQYF.

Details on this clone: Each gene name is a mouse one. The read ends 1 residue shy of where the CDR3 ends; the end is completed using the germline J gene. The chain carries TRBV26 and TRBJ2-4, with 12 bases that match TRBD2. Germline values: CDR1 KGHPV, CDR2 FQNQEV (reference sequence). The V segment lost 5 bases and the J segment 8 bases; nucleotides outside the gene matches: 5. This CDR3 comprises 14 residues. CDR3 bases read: TGTGCCAGCAGTTTGACTGGGGGGGCGCCCACCTTGTAC. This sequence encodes CASSLTGGAPTLY. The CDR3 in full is CASSLTGGAPTLYF. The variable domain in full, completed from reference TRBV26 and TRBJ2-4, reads NSKVIQTPRYLVKGQGQKAKMRCIPEKGHPVVFWYQQNKNNEFKFLINFQNQEVLQQIDMTEKRFSAECPSNSPCSLEIQSSEAGDSALYLCASSLTGGAPTLYFGAGTRLSVL.

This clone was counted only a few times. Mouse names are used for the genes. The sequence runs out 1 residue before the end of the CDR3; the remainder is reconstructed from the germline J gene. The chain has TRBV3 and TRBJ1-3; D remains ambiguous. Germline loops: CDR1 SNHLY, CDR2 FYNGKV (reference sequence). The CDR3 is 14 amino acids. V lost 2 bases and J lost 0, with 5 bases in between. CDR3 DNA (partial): TGTGCCAGCAGCTTAAAGGGTTCTGGAAATACGCTCTAT. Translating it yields CASSLKGSGNTLY. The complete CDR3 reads CASSLKGSGNTLYF.

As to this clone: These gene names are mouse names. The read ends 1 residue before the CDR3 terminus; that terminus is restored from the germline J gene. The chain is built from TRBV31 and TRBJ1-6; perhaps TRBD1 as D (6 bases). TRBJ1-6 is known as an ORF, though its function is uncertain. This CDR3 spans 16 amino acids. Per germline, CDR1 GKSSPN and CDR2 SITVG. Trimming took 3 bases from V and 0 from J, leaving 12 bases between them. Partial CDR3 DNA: TGTGCCTGGAGCCTCACAGGGAATTCCTATAATTCGCCCCTCTAC. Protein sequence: CAWSLTGNSYNSPLY. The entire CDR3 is CAWSLTGNSYNSPLYF.

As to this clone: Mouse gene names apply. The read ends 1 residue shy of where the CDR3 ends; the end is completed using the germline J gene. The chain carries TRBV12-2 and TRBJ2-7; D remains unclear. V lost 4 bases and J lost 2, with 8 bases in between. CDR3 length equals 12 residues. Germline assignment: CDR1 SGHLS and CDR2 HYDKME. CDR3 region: CASSRTPYEQYF. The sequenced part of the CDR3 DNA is TGTGCCAGCTCCCGGACCCCCTATGAACAGTAC.

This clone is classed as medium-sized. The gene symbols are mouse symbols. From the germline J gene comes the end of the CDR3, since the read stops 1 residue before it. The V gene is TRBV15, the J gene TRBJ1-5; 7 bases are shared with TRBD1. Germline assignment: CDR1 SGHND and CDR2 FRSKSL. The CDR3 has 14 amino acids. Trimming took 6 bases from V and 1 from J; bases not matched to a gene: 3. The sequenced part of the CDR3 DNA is TGTGCCAGCAGCCTACAGGGGAACAACCAGGCTCCGCTT. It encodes CASSLQGNNQAPL. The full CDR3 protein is CASSLQGNNQAPLF.

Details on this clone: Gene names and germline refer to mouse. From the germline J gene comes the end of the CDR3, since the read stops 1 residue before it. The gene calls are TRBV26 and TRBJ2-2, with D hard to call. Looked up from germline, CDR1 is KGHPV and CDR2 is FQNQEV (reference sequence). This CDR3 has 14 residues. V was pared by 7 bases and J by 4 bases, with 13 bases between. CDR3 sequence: CASTRDRGTGQLYF. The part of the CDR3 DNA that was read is TGTGCCAGCACCCGGGATCGAGGCACCGGGCAGCTCTAC.

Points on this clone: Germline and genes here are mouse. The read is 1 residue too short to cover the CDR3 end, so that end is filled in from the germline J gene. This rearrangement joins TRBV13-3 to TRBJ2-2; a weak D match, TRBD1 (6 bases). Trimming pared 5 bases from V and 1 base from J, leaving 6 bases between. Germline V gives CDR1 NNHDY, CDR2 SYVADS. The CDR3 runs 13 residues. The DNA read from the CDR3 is TGTGCCAGCAGGGACAGAAACACCGGGCAGCTCTAC. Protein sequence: CASRDRNTGQLY. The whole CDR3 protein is CASRDRNTGQLYF.

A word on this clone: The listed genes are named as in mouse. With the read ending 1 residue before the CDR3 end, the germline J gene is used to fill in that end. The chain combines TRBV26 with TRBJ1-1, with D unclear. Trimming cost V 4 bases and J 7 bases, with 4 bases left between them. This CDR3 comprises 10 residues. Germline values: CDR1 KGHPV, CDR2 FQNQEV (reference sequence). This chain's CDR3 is CASSRGEVFF. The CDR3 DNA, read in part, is TGTGCCAGCAGTCGCGGAGAAGTCTTC.

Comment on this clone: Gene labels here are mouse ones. The part of the CDR3 DNA that was read is TGCACCTGCAGTGCAGATTCCCAGGGGAGGGCCGGGCAGCTCTAC. Translated, it gives CTCSADSQGRAGQLY. The complete CDR3 sequence is CTCSADSQGRAGQLYF. This chain uses TRBV1 with TRBJ2-2, with D possibly TRBD1 on 6 matching bases. The sequenced fragment ends 1 residue before the CDR3 boundary, so the rest is inferred from the germline J gene. This CDR3 is built from 16 residues. The germline gives CDR1 NSQYPW, CDR2 LRSPGD (reference sequence). Trimming shortened V by 0 bases and J by 6 bases, and 14 bases separated the two germline ends.

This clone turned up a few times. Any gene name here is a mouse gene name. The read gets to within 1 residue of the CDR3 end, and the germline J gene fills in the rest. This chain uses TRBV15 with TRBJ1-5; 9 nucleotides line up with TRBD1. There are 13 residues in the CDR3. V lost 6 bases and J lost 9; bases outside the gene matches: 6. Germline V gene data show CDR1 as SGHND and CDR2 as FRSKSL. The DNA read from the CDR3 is TGTGCCAGCAGAGGGACAGGGAAGGCGGCTCCGCTT. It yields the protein CASRGTGKAAPL. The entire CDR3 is CASRGTGKAAPLF.

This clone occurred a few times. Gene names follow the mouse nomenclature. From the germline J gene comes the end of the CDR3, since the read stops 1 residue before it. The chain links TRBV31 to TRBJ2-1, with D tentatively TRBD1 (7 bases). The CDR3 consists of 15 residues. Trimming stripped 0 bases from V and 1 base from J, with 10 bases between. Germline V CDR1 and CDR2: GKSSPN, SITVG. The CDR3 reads CAWSLAGGNYAEQFF. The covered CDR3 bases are TGTGCCTGGAGTCTAGCAGGGGGGAACTATGCTGAGCAGTTC.

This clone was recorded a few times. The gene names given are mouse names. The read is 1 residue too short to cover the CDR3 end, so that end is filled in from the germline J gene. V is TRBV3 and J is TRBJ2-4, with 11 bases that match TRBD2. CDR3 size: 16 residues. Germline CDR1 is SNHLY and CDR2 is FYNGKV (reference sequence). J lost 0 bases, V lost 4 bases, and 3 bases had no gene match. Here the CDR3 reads CASSSGLGASQNTLYF. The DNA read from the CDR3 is TGTGCCAGCAGCTCGGGACTGGGGGCTAGTCAAAACACCTTGTAC. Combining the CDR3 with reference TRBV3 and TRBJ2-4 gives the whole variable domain GPKVLQIPSHQIIDMGQMVTLNCDPVSNHLYFYWYKQILGQQMEFLVNFYNGKVMEKSKLFKDQFSVERPDGSYFTLKIQPTALEDSAVYFCASSSGLGASQNTLYFGAGTRLSVL.

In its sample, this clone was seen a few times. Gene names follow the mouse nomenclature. The part of the CDR3 DNA that was read is TGTGCCAGCAGTCTGTCTCCGTACCAAGACACCCAGTAC. It codes for CASSLSPYQDTQY. The entire CDR3 is CASSLSPYQDTQYF. This chain connects TRBV26 to TRBJ2-5, with unresolved D. The read is 1 residue too short to cover the CDR3 end, so that end is filled in from the germline J gene. V was cut by 0 bases and J by 1 base, with 5 bases left in between. The CDR3 extends over 14 amino acids. Germline V CDR1 and CDR2: KGHPV, FQNQEV (reference sequence). Full variable domain (rest looked up from reference TRBV26 and TRBJ2-5): NSKVIQTPRYLVKGQGQKAKMRCIPEKGHPVVFWYQQNKNNEFKFLINFQNQEVLQQIDMTEKRFSAECPSNSPCSLEIQSSEAGDSALYLCASSLSPYQDTQYFGPGTRLLVL.

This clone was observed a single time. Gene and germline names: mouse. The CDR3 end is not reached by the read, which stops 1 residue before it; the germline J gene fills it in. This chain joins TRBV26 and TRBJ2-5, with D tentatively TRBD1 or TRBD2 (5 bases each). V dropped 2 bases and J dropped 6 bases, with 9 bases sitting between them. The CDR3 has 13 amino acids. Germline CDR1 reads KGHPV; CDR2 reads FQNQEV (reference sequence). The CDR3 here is CASSLRGRDTQYF. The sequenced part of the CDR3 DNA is TGTGCCAGCAGTCTGCGGGGGAGGGACACCCAGTAC. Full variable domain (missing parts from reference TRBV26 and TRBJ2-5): NSKVIQTPRYLVKGQGQKAKMRCIPEKGHPVVFWYQQNKNNEFKFLINFQNQEVLQQIDMTEKRFSAECPSNSPCSLEIQSSEAGDSALYLCASSLRGRDTQYFGPGTRLLVL.

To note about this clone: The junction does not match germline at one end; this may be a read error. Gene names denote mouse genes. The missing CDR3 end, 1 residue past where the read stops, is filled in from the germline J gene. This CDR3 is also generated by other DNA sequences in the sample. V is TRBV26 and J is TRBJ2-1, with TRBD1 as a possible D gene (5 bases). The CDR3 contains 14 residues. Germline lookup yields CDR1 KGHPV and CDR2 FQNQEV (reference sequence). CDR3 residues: CASSLAGNYAEQFF. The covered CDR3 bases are TGTGCCAGCAGTCTTGCAGGGAACTATGCTGAACAGTTC.

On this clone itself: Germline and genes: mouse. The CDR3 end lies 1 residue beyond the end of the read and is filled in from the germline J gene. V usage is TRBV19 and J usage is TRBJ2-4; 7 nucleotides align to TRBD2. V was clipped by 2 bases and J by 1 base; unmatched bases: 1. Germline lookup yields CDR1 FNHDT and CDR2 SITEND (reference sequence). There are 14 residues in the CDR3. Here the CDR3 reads CASSITGGQNTLYF. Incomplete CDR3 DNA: TGTGCCAGCAGTATTACTGGGGGTCAAAACACCTTGTAC.

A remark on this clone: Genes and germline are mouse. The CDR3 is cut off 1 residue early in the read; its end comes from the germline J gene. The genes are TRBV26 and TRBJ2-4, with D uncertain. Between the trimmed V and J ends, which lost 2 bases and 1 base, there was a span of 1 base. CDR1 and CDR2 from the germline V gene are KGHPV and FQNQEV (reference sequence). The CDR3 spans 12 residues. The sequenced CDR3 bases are TGTGCCAGCAGTCTGGGTCAAAACACCTTGTAC. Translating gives CASSLGQNTLY. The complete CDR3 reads CASSLGQNTLYF.

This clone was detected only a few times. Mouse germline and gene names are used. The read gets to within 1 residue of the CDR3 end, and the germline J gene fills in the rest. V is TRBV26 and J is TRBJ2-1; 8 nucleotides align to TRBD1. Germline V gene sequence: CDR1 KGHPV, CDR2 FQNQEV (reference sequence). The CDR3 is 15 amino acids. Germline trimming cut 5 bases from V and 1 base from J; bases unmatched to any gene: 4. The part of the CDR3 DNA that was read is TGTGCCAGCAGTTTGTGGACAGGGAACTATGCTGAGCAGTTC. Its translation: CASSLWTGNYAEQF. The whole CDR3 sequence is CASSLWTGNYAEQFF.

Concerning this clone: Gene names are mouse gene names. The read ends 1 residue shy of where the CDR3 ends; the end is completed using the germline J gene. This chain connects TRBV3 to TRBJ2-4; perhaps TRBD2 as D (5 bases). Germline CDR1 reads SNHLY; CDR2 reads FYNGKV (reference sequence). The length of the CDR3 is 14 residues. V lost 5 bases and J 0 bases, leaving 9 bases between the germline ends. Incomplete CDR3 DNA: TGTGCCAGCAGCCAGACTGCTAGTCAAAACACCTTGTAC. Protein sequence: CASSQTASQNTLY. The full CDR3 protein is CASSQTASQNTLYF.

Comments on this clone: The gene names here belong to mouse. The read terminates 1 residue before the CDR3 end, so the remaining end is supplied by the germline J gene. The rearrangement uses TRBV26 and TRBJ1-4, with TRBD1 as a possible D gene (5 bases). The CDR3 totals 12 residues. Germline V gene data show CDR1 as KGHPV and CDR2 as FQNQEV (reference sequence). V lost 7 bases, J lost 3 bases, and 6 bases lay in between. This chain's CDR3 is CASTGPNERLFF. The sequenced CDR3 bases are TGTGCCAGCACAGGGCCCAACGAAAGATTATTT.